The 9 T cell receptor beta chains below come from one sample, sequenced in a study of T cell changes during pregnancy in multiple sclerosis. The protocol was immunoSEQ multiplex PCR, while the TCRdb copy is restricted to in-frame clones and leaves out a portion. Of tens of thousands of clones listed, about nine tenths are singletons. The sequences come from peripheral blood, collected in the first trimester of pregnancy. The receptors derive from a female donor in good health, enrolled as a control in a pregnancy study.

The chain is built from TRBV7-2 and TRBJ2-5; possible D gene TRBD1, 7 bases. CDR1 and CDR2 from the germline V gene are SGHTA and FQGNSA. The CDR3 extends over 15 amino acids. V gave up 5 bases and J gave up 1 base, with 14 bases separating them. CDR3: CASSLSRGAQETQYF. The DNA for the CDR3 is TGTGCCAGCAGCCTCAGCAGGGGGGCCCAAGAGACCCAGTACTTC.

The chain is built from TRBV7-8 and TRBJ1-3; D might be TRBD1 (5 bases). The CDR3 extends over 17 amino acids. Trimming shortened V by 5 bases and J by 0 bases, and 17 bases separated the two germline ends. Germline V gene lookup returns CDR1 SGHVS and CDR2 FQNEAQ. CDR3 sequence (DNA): TGTGCCAGCAGCCCGACTCGGACAACGAGCTCTGGAAACACCATATATTTT. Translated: CASSPTRTTSSGNTIYF.

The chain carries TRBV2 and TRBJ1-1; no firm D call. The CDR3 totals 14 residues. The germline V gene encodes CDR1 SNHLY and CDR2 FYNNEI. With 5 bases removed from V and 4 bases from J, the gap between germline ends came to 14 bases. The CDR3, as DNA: TGTGCCAGCAGTCCACTTATGGGGAGCACTGAAGCTTTCTTT. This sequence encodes CASSPLMGSTEAFF.

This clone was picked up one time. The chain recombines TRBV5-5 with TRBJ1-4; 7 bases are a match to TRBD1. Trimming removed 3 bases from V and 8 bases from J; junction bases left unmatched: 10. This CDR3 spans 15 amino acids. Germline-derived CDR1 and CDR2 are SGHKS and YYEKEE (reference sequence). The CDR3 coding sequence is TGTGCCAGCAGCTCGTCTACAGGGGTAGGGGAAAAACTGTTTTTT. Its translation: CASSSSTGVGEKLFF.

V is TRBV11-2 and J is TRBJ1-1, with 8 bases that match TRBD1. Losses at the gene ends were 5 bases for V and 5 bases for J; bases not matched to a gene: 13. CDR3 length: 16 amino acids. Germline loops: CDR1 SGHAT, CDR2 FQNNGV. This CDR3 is CASSPLTGAKRTEAFF. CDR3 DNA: TGTGCCAGCAGCCCGTTGACAGGGGCGAAAAGAACTGAAGCTTTCTTT.

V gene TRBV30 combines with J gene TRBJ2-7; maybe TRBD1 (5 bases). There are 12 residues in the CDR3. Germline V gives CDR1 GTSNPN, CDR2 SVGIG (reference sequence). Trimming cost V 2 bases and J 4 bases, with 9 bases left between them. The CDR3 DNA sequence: TGTGCCTGGAGTTCCCAGGGTTACGAGCAGTACTTC. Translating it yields CAWSSQGYEQYF.

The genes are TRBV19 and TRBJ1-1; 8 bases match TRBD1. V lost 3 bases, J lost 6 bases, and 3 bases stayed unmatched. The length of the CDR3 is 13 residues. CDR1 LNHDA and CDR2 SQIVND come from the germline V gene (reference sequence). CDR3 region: CASSIQGAAEAFF. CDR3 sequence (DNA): TGTGCCAGTAGTATTCAGGGGGCCGCTGAAGCTTTCTTT.

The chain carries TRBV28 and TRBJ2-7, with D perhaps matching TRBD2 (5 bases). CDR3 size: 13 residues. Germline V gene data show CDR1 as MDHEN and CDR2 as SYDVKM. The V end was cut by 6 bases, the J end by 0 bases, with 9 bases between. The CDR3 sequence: CASRQAGSYEQYF. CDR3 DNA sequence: TGTGCCAGCAGGCAGGCGGGCTCCTACGAGCAGTACTTC.

The CDR3, as DNA: TGTGCCAGCAGTTACTGGGGACAGGTCAATCAGCCCCAGCATTTT. Protein sequence: CASSYWGQVNQPQHF. This chain uses TRBV6-6 with TRBJ1-5, with 8 bases lining up with TRBD1. From germline, CDR1 is MNHNY and CDR2 SVGAGI (reference sequence). With 1 base clipped from V and 3 bases from J, the junction kept 2 bases outside the gene matches. The CDR3 covers 15 residues.